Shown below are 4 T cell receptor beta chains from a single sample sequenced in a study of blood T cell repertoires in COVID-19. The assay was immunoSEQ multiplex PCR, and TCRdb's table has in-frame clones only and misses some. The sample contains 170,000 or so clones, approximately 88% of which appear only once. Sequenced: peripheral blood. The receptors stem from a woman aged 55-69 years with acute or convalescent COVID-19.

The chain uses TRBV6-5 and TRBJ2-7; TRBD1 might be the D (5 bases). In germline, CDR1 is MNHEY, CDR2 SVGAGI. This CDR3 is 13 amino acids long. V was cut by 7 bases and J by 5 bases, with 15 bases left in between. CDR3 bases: TGTGCCAGCACCCGGACATCTGGAAACGAGCAGTACTTC. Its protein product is CASTRTSGNEQYF.

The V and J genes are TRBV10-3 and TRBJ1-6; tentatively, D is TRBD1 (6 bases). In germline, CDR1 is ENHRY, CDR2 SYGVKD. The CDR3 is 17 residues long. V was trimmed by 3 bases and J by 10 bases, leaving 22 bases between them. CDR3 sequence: CAISDPASQGPISPLHF. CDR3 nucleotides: TGTGCCATCAGTGACCCAGCCTCACAGGGTCCGATCTCACCCCTCCACTTT.

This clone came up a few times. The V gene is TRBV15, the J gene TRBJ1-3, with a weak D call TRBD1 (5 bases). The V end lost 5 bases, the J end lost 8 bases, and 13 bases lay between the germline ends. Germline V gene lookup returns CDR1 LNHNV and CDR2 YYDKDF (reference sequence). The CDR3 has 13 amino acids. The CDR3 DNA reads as TGTGCCACCAGCCAGTTTGGGGCGGACACCATATATTTT. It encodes CATSQFGADTIYF.

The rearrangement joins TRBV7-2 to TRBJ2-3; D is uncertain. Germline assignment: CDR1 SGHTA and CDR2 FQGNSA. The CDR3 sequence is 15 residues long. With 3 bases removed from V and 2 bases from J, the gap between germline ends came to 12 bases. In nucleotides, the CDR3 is TGTGCCAGCAGCTTTCTCGACTTTCCCACAGATACGCAGTATTTT. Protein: CASSFLDFPTDTQYF.